This T cell receptor beta chain emerged from a study of blood T cell repertoires in COVID-19. Study-wide background: COVID-19 samples collected from the United States, Italy and Spain covered acute and convalescent phases. The cDNA or gDNA used as material had been derived from T cells, B-cell-depleted T cells, or PBMCs.

The CDR3 covers 12 residues. Germline loops: CDR1 SEHNR, CDR2 FQNEAQ (reference sequence). V was shortened by 2 bases and J by 2 bases, with 3 bases between the two germline ends. Original processing notes: Cell counts per sample came from amplifying reference gene primers. Produced via immunoSEQ multiplex PCR; TCRdb's table is partial and in-frame only. V, J and clone size are those of that table, while D and trimming were read from the DNA. Of more than 250,000 clones in the sample, 87% were seen once. Sequencing was performed on peripheral blood. This sequence originates from a man aged 45-65 years with active or convalescent COVID-19. This chain uses TRBV7-9 with TRBJ1-2; no reliable D call. The CDR3 nucleotides are TGTGCCAGCAGCTTAACAAACTATGGCTACACCTTC. It codes for CASSLTNYGYTF.